This T cell receptor beta chain was found in a study of T cell clonality in common variable immunodeficiency. Findings and caveats of the study: In common variable immunodeficiency, TCR beta chains reportedly carried fewer deletions and N-nucleotide insertions.

CVID and control samples used equivalent genomic DNA input. Using immunoSEQ multiplex PCR, the repertoire was profiled, and TCRdb retains in-frame clones only, with some absent. This sample includes about 8,000 clones with no singletons; its ten biggest clones take up roughly 22%. This clone was seen only a few times. Its antigen remains unidentified. Relative to the germline gene, one junction end is altered; a read error may explain this. The CDR3 end lies 3 residues beyond the end of the read and is filled in from the germline J gene. Per the germline V gene, CDR1 is SEHNR and CDR2 is FQNEAQ (reference sequence). CDR3 size: 11 residues.

J is TRBJ2-7 and V is TRBV7-9; the D call may be TRBD1 or TRBD2 (5 bases each). Sequenced sample: peripheral blood mononuclear cells. This TCR came from a human donor with common variable immunodeficiency. The CDR3 loop reads CSSSRGAEQYF. CDR3 DNA (partial): TGTTCCAGCAGCCGAGGGGCCGAG.